The present entry profiles one T cell receptor beta chain with its context. There is no known antigen for this receptor. The record has no base qualities; no much larger clone is one base away. Participants in the prospective study were aged about 18 to 90 years, lived in more than 20 United States geographic areas, and enrolled through a virtual design. To assign participants to cohorts, the prospective study relied on clinical history that participants themselves reported in a screening survey and a study questionnaire. Recovered participants in ImmuneRACE Cohort 3 were defined by two consecutive negative NP/OP PCR tests, clearance by a healthcare professional, or resolution of symptoms. Each participant in the prospective study had whole blood, serum and a nasopharyngeal or oropharyngeal swab collected by mobile phlebotomists. Over a roughly 2-month period, participants in the prospective study had the option of providing additional blood draws and questionnaires. Blood samples from the prospective study were shipped frozen or at room temperature prior to DNA extraction.

TCRbeta CDR3 regions were amplified from genomic DNA by means of the immunoSEQ Assay, a bias-controlled multiplex PCR. As for how the authors treated the data: Within the assay, amplification of reference gene primers was used to estimate how many nucleated cells each sample contained. To quantify the absolute abundance of each unique TCRbeta CDR3 rearrangement, sequence reads were collapsed and filtered. For each sample, productive Simpson clonality was calculated as the square root of Simpson's diversity index across productive rearrangements. The source is immuneACCESS, and TCRdb retained only in-frame sequences with V and J called. Part of the clones is not carried over; for the studies checked, unresolved V genes explain less than half of this, and the remainder is unexplained. The DNA was the basis for D and trimming; V, J and clone size are from that table. The sample records approximately 290,000 clones, approximately 83% of which are singletons. The ten most abundant clones make up roughly 4% of the sample.

These data originate in a study of blood T cell repertoires in COVID-19 (dated by TCRdb to 2018 to 2021). Study-wide context: Samples from collaborators originated in the United States, Italy and Spain and spanned both the acute and convalescent phases of COVID-19. The material from the prospective study consisted of cDNA or gDNA derived from T cells, B-cell-depleted T cells, or PBMCs. The dataset comprised deeply sampled blood TCRbeta repertoires from subjects exposed to, actively infected with, or recovered from COVID-19. The repertoires were released in a freely available public database intended as a resource for research on the immune response to SARS-CoV-2. Samples were obtained from the ongoing ImmuneRACE study (first 160 participants) and from some 1,200 subjects provided by 6 global collaborators. Sample metadata almost always included a de-identified subject ID, COVID-19 status, age in years and sex. Where available, HLA class I and class II types were obtained from metadata supplied by the sample provider rather than from assay-based typing.

Here is what the overall study found, with its caveats: How much clinical and demographic metadata was included differed by source and by participant, and the metadata was provided uncurated.

This sequence was found in a woman aged 25 to 39 who had recovered from COVID-19. The sequencing input was PBMCs or T cells enriched from blood (not recorded which).

The CDR3 in this case is CASRPRGTNQPQHF. The base sequence is TGTGCCAGCAGACCTAGGGGGACCAATCAGCCCCAGCATTTT. The rearrangement joined TRBV28 to TRBJ1-5, with TRBD1 perhaps the D gene, on 6 matching bases. From the germline V gene, CDR1 is MDHEN and CDR2 is SYDVKM. V is cut by 6 bases and J by 3 bases, and the space between the germline ends is 12 bases. Inclusive of the bounding cysteine and phenylalanine, the CDR3 is 14 residues long. This entry keeps only the CDR3 DNA: 42 bases, framed from base 1. Supplemented by the reference TRBV28 and TRBJ1-5 proteins around the CDR3, the complete variable domain is DVKVTQSSRYLVKRTGEKVFLECVQDMDHENMFWYRQDPGLGLRLIYFSYDVKMKEKGDIPEGYSVSREKKERFSLILESASTNQTSMYLCASRPRGTNQPQHFGDGTRLSIL.